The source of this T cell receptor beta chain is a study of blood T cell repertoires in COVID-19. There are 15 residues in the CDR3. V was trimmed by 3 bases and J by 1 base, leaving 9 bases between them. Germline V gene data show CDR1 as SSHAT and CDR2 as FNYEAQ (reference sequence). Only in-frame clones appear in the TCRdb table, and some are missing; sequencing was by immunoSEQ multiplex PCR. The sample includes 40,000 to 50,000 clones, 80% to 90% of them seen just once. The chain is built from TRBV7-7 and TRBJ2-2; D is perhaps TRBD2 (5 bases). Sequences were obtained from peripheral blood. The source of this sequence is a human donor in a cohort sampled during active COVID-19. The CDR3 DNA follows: TGTGCCAGCAGCTTCTCCGGGGAGAACACCGGGGAGCTGTTTTTT. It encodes CASSFSGENTGELFF. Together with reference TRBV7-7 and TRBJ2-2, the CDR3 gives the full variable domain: GAGVSQSPRYKVTKRGQDVTLRCDPISSHATLYWYQQALGQGPEFLTYFNYEAQPDKSGLPSDRFSAERPEGSISTLTIQRTEQRDSAMYRCASSFSGENTGELFFGEGSRLTVL.